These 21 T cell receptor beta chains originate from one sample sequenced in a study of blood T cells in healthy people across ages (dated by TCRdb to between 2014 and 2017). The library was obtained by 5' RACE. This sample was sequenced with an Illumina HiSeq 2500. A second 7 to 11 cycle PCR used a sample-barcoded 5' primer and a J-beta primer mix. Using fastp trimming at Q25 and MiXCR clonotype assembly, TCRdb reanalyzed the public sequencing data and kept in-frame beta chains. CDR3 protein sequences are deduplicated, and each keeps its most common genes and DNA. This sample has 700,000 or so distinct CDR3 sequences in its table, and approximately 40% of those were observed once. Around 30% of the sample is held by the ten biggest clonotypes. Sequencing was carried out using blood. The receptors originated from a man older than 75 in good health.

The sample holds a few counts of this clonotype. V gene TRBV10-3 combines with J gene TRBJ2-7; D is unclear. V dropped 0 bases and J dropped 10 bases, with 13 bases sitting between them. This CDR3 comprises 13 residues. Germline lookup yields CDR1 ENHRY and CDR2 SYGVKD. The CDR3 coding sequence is TGTGCCATCAGTGAGTCGTTTCGGGCGGCCCAGTACTTC. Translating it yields CAISESFRAAQYF.

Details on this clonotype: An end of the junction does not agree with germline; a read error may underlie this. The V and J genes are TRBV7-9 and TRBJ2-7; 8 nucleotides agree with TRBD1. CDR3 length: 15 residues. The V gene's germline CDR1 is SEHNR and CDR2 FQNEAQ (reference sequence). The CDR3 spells CASSQGAGASSEQYF. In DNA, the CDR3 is TGTGCCAGCAGCCAGGGGGCAGGAGCGTCCTCCGAGCAGTACTTC.

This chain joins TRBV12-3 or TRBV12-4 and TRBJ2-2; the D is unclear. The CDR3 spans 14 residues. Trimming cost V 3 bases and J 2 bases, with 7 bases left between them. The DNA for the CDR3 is TGTGCCAGCAGTTTCGTTATTAACACCGGGGAGCTGTTTTTT. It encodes CASSFVINTGELFF.

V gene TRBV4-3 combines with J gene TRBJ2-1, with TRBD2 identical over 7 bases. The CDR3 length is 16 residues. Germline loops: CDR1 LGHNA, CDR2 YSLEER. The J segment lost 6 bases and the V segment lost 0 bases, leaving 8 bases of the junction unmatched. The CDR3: CASSQDLSGILNEQFF. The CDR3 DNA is TGCGCCAGCAGCCAAGATCTGAGCGGGATACTCAATGAGCAGTTCTTC.

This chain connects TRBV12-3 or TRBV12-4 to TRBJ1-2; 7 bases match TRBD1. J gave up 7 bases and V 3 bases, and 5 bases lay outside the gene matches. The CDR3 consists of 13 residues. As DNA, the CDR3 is TGTGCCAGCAGTTTCAATAACAGGGGTGGCTACACCTTC. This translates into CASSFNNRGGYTF.

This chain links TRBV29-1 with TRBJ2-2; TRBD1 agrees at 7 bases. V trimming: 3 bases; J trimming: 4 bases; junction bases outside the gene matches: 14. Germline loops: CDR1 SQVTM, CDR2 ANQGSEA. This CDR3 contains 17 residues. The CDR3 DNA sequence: TGCAGCGTTGAGCCTCCGGACTCGTCAGGGGGCACCGGGGAGCTGTTTTTT. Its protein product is CSVEPPDSSGGTGELFF.

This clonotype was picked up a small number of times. The CDR3 coding sequence is TGCAGCGTTGATTCGGGGCAGGGCAGGAATAATGAAAAACTGTTTTTT. It is translated as CSVDSGQGRNNEKLFF. The J gene is TRBJ1-4, the V gene TRBV29-1, with a weak D call TRBD1 (5 bases). The CDR3 has 16 amino acids. Between the trimmed V and J ends, which lost 3 bases and 4 bases, there was a span of 18 bases. The V gene's germline CDR1 is SQVTM and CDR2 ANQGSEA.

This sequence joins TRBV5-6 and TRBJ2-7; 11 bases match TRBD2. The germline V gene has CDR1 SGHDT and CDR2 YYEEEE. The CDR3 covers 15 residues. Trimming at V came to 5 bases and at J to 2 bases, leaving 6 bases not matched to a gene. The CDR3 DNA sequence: TGTGCCAGCAGTCTAGCGGGGGGAACCCCCTACGAGCAGTACTTC. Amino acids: CASSLAGGTPYEQYF.

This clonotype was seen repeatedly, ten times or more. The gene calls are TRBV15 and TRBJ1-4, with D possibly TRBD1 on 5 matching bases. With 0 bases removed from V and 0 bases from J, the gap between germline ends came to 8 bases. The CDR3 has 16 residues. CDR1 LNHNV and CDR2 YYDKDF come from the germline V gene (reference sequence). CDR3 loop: CATSRDRAATNEKLFF. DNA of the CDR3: TGTGCCACCAGCAGAGACAGGGCGGCAACTAATGAAAAACTGTTTTTT. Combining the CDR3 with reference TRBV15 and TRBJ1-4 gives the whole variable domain DAMVIQNPRYQVTQFGKPVTLSCSQTLNHNVMYWYQQKSSQAPKLLFHYYDKDFNNEADTPDNFQSRRPNTSFCFLDIRSPGLGDTAMYLCATSRDRAATNEKLFFGSGTQLSVL.

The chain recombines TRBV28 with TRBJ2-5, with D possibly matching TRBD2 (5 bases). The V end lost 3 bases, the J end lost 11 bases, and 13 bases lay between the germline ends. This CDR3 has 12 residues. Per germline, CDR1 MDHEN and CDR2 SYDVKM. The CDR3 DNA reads TGTGCCAGCAGTTTTCCGGGGAGAGAGCAGTACTTC. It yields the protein CASSFPGREQYF.

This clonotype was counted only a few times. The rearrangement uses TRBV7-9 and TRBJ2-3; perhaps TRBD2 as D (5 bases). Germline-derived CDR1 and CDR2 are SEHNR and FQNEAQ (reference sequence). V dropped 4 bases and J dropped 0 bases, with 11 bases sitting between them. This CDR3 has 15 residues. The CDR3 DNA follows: TGTGCCAGCAGCTACCGGGGAACTAGCACAGATACGCAGTATTTT. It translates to CASSYRGTSTDTQYF.

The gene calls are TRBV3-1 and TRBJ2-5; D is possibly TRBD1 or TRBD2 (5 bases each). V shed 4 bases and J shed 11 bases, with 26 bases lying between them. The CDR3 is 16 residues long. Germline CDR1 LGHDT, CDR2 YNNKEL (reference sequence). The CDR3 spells CASSPPRRGEYNEQYF. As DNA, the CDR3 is TGTGCCAGCAGCCCCCCCCGAAGGGGAGAATACAATGAGCAGTACTTC.

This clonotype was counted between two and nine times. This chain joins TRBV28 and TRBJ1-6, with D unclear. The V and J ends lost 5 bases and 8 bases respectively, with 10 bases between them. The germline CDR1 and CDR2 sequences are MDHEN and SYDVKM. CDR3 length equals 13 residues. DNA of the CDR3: TGTGCCAGCAGTACCTTTTCGGATTCACCCCTCCACTTT. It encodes CASSTFSDSPLHF.

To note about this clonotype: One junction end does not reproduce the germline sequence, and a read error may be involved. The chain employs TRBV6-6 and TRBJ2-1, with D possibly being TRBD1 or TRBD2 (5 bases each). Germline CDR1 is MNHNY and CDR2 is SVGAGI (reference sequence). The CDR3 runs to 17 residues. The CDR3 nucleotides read TGTGCCAGCATAGGTAAAAGGGACCGAGTCTCCTACAATGGGCAGTTCTTC. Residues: CASIGKRDRVSYNGQFF.

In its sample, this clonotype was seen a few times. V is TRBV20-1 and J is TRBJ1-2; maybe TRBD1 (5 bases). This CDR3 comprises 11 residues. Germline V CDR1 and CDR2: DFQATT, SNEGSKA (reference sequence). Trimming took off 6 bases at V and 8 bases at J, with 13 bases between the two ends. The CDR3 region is CSAAGTRGYTF. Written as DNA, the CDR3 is TGCAGTGCGGCCGGGACGCGAGGCTACACCTTC.

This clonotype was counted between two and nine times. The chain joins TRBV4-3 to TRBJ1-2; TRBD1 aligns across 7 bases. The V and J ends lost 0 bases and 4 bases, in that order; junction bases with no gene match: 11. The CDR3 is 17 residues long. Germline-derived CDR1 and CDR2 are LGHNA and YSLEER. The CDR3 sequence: CASSQEEGGRGAYGYTF. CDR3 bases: TGCGCCAGCAGCCAAGAGGAGGGGGGCAGGGGGGCCTATGGCTACACCTTC.

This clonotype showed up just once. In nucleotides, the CDR3 is TGTGCCAGCAGCAAAGATTCAGGGGATGGGACAGATACGCAGTATTTT. As protein: CASSKDSGDGTDTQYF. This chain links TRBV7-9 with TRBJ2-3, with D possibly being TRBD1 (6 bases). The CDR3 covers 16 residues. Between the trimmed V and J ends, which lost 5 bases and 3 bases, there was a span of 18 bases. From germline, CDR1 is SEHNR and CDR2 FQNEAQ (reference sequence).

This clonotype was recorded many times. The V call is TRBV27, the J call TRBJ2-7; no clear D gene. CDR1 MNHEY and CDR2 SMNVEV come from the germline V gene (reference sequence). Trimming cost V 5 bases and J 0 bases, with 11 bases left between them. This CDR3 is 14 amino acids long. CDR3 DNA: TGTGCCAGCAGTAGAGAATTTAGCTCCTACGAGCAGTACTTC. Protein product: CASSREFSSYEQYF.

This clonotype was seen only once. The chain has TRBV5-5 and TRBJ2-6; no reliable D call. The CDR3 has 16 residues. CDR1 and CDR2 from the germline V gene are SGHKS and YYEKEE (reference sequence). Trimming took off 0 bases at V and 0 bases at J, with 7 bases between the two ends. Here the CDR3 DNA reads TGTGCCAGCAGCTTGGTTTTGGGCTCTGGGGCCAACGTCCTGACTTTC. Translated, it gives CASSLVLGSGANVLTF.

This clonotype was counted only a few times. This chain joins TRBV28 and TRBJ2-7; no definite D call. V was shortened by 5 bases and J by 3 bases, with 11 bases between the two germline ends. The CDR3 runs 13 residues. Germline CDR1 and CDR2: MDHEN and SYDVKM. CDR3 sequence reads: CASSPHRSYEQYF. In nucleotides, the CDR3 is TGTGCCAGCAGTCCCCACCGGAGCTACGAGCAGTACTTC.

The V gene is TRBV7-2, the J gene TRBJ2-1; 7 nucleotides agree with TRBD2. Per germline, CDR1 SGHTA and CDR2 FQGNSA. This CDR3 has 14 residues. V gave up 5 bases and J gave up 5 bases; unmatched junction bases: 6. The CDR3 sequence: CASSRDYLNNEQFF. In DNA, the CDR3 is TGTGCCAGCAGCCGGGACTACCTAAACAATGAGCAGTTCTTC.